This T cell receptor beta chain was identified in a study of CD8+CD57+ T cells in acquired aplastic anemia. Study-wide context: Sorted cells (CD4+ and CD8+) yielded DNA amounts that averaged about 3.4 ug.

Genomic DNA, the template, was used for profiling of the TCR beta VDJ and CDR3. A single record per CDR3 protein comes from TCRdb applying MiXCR to the reads. Found here are about 200,000 distinct CDR3 sequences, 34% of them singletons; the top ten hold 1.1%. Trimming took 1 base from V and 3 from J, leaving 13 bases between them. CDR3 length: 15 residues. Per the germline V gene, CDR1 is LNHDA and CDR2 is SQIVND (reference sequence). The V gene is TRBV19, the J gene TRBJ2-7; D may be TRBD1 (6 bases). The sequencing input was sorted CD4+, CD8+, or CD8+CD57+ T cells (not recorded which) from PBMCs. The sequence was collected from a human donor in good health, serving as a control. Written as DNA, the CDR3 is TGTGCCAGTAGTATAGCAGGGGACCCAGACTACGAGCAGTACTTC. As protein: CASSIAGDPDYEQYF.